One sample yielded the 23 T cell receptor beta chains listed below, sequenced in a study of cytomegalovirus exposure and HLA in healthy donors. Generated by immunoSEQ multiplex PCR, the TCRdb table keeps only in-frame clones and is missing some. The table records roughly 100,000 clones, about 88% of them present only once. The source material was PBMCs. Receptors were obtained from a woman aged 18-29 years in good health and CMV-seropositive.

This chain links TRBV6-5 with TRBJ2-5, with TRBD1 matching over 8 bases. CDR1 is MNHEY and CDR2 is SVGAGI in the germline V gene. V trimming: 6 bases; J trimming: 5 bases; junction bases outside the gene matches: 8. This CDR3 contains 14 residues. The CDR3 region has the DNA TGTGCCAGCAGGAGCGGCAGGGGGCCGGAGACCCAGTACTTC. It is translated as CASRSGRGPETQYF.

This sequence joins TRBV18 and TRBJ2-7; weak D call: TRBD1 (6 bases). The V end was cut by 1 base, the J end by 6 bases, with 10 bases between. This CDR3 has 13 residues. The germline V gene encodes CDR1 KGHSH and CDR2 LQKENI. The CDR3 region is CASSPLGGFEQYV. The CDR3, as DNA: TGTGCCAGCTCACCACTAGGGGGATTCGAGCAGTACGTC.

This rearrangement joins TRBV5-8 to TRBJ1-2, with a possible D match to TRBD1 (5 bases). Germline-derived CDR1 and CDR2 are SGHTS and YDEGEE. The V and J ends lost 2 bases and 5 bases respectively, with 10 bases between them. The CDR3 spans 13 residues. The CDR3: CASSLQVDYGYTF. The CDR3 DNA sequence: TGTGCCAGCAGCTTACAGGTCGATTATGGCTACACCTTC.

With regard to this clone: The germline gene is not matched at one end of the junction; a read error may be the cause. This rearrangement joins TRBV5-1 to TRBJ1-1, with D perhaps TRBD1 (6 bases). Per germline, CDR1 SGHRS and CDR2 YFSETQ. The CDR3 is made up of 14 amino acids. The CDR3 loop is CASRLGEGQDEAFF. The CDR3 nucleotides are TGCGCCAGCAGGTTGGGGGAGGGACAAGATGAAGCTTTCTTT. Drawing the rest from reference TRBV5-1 and TRBJ1-1, the complete variable domain is KAGVTQTPRYLIKTRGQQVTLSCSPISGHRSVSWYQQTPGQGLQFLFEYFSETQRNKGNFPGRFSGRQFSNSRSEMNVSTLELGDSALYLCASRLGEGQDEAFFGQGTRLTVV.

This rearrangement joins TRBV7-2 to TRBJ1-5, with D perhaps matching TRBD1 (6 bases). Looked up from germline, CDR1 is SGHTA and CDR2 is FQGNSA. This CDR3 is 15 amino acids long. V was trimmed by 5 bases and J by 1 base, leaving 12 bases between them. The CDR3, as DNA: TGTGCCAGCAGCCCGTACAGGGTGAGCAATCAGCCCCAGCATTTT. The encoded protein is CASSPYRVSNQPQHF.

The V and J genes are TRBV19 and TRBJ2-7, with 11 nucleotides matching TRBD2. V shed 7 bases and J 4 bases; nucleotides not matched to a gene: 12. The CDR3 is 16 amino acids. Germline assignment: CDR1 LNHDA and CDR2 SQIVND (reference sequence). The CDR3 region is CASNSGGAPSIYEQYV. CDR3 DNA: TGTGCCAGTAATAGCGGGGGGGCCCCGTCCATTTACGAGCAGTACGTC.

The chain uses TRBV4-1 and TRBJ2-2, with D perhaps matching TRBD2 (7 bases). Per germline, CDR1 MGHRA and CDR2 YSYEKL. This CDR3 is built from 16 residues. Deletions cut 1 base from V and 5 bases from J, with 14 bases between. CDR3 in amino acids: CASSQVGGAQTGELFF. In nucleotides, the CDR3 is TGCGCCAGCAGCCAAGTGGGGGGGGCGCAAACCGGGGAGCTGTTTTTT.

The chain is built from TRBV6-1 and TRBJ1-5; 7 bases are a match to TRBD1. Trimming removed 4 bases from V and 6 bases from J; junction bases left unmatched: 6. This CDR3 is built from 14 residues. The germline gives CDR1 MNHNS, CDR2 SASEGT. CDR3: CASSGQGVSQPQHF. The CDR3 DNA reads TGTGCCAGCAGTGGTCAGGGGGTCAGTCAGCCCCAGCATTTT.

The CDR3 sequence: CASNPGQGGNQPQHF. For the CDR3, the DNA is TGTGCCAGCAATCCCGGACAGGGGGGGAATCAGCCCCAGCATTTT. The V gene is TRBV27, the J gene TRBJ1-5, with 10 positions matching TRBD1. Germline CDR1 MNHEY, CDR2 SMNVEV (reference sequence). Trimming cost V 7 bases and J 4 bases; bases outside gene matches: 7. This CDR3 is built from 15 residues.

The chain joins TRBV10-3 to TRBJ2-5; weak D call: TRBD1 (5 bases). The germline V and J ends were trimmed by 0 bases and 3 bases, with 8 bases remaining between them. This CDR3 has 14 amino acids. Germline V lookup: CDR1 ENHRY, CDR2 SYGVKD. DNA of the CDR3: TGTGCCATCAGTGAGTCGGGGCGAGAAGAGACCCAGTACTTC. Translation: CAISESGREETQYF.

The gene calls are TRBV4-3 and TRBJ2-2; TRBD2 aligns across 12 bases. In germline, CDR1 is LGHNA, CDR2 YSLEER. V trimming: 4 bases; J trimming: 5 bases; junction bases outside the gene matches: 11. This CDR3 contains 18 residues. This CDR3 reads CASSPGSSGGGRTGELFF. The CDR3 DNA sequence: TGCGCCAGCAGCCCCGGCTCTAGCGGGGGGGGTCGAACCGGGGAGCTGTTTTTT.

This chain links TRBV7-9 with TRBJ2-2; 13 bases map to TRBD2. Trimming cost V 4 bases and J 6 bases; bases outside gene matches: 5. The CDR3 covers 16 residues. Germline CDR1 and CDR2: SEHNR and FQNEAQ (reference sequence). The CDR3 nucleotides are TGTGCCAGCAGCTCCGGACTAGCGGGGGCCCCCGGGGAGCTGTTTTTT. Translating it yields CASSSGLAGAPGELFF.

In this sample, this clone turned up once. This chain joins TRBV2 and TRBJ2-7; TRBD1 matches 8 bases. The J segment lost 3 bases and the V segment lost 7 bases, leaving 8 bases of the junction unmatched. The germline CDR1 and CDR2 sequences are SNHLY and FYNNEI. The CDR3 sequence is 14 residues long. The CDR3 coding sequence is TGTGCCAGCACCCGGACAGGGATGATCTACGAGCAGTACTTC. This codes for CASTRTGMIYEQYF.

For the CDR3, the DNA is TGTGCCAGCAGACGGGACAGGGTGGGAACTCAGCCCCAGCATTTT. Its translation is CASRRDRVGTQPQHF. The chain has TRBV28 and TRBJ1-5, with TRBD1 matching 9 bases. CDR1 MDHEN and CDR2 SYDVKM come from the germline V gene. The CDR3 loop spans 15 amino acids. The V gene end was trimmed by 6 bases and the J gene end by 6 bases; junction bases not matched to a gene: 9.

This chain connects TRBV7-6 to TRBJ1-6; D not resolved. Germline-derived CDR1 and CDR2 are SGHVS and FNYEAQ. The CDR3 is made up of 17 amino acids. The V gene lost 1 base and the J gene lost 0 bases, with 10 bases spanning the gap. The CDR3 nucleotides are TGTGCCAGCAGCTTAGGGAGGTCGCGCTCCTATAATTCACCCCTCCACTTT. Translation gives CASSLGRSRSYNSPLHF.

V is TRBV5-1 and J is TRBJ1-6, with 11 bases aligning to TRBD1. The length of the CDR3 is 14 residues. The germline V gene has CDR1 SGHRS and CDR2 YFSETQ. After removal of 4 bases from V and 8 bases from J, the junction contained 2 bases not matched to a gene. CDR3 loop: CASSGDRGDSPLHF. The CDR3 DNA follows: TGCGCCAGCAGCGGGGACAGGGGGGATTCACCCCTCCACTTT.

This chain links TRBV27 with TRBJ1-4; 8 positions match TRBD1. Germline V gives CDR1 MNHEY, CDR2 SMNVEV (reference sequence). The CDR3 is 15 residues long. Losses at the gene ends were 0 bases for V and 7 bases for J; bases not matched to a gene: 4. The CDR3 DNA is TGTGCCAGCAGTTTATCCCAGGGGGCGGGTGAAAAACTGTTTTTT. Residues: CASSLSQGAGEKLFF. The full variable domain, rest sourced from reference TRBV27 and TRBJ1-4, is EAQVTQNPRYLITVTGKKLTVTCSQNMNHEYMSWYRQDPGLGLRQIYYSMNVEVTDKGDVPEGYKVSRKEKRNFPLILESPSPNQTSLYFCASSLSQGAGEKLFFGSGTQLSVL.

The rearrangement links TRBV6-1 to TRBJ2-3; D might be TRBD1 (5 bases). The CDR3 runs to 15 residues. The germline V gene has CDR1 MNHNS and CDR2 SASEGT. Between the trimmed V and J ends, which lost 6 bases and 4 bases, there was a span of 17 bases. The CDR3 nucleotides are TGTGCCAGCAGCAAAACCACAGGAAGTGCAGATACGCAGTATTTT. This translates into CASSKTTGSADTQYF.

This chain links TRBV7-8 with TRBJ2-1; 7 bases agree with TRBD1. Germline V gene lookup returns CDR1 SGHVS and CDR2 FQNEAQ. The CDR3 extends over 15 amino acids. The V gene end was trimmed by 5 bases and the J gene end by 4 bases; junction bases not matched to a gene: 8. As DNA, the CDR3 is TGTGCCAGCAGCCTCCGGGACAGAGTTTACAATGAGCAGTTCTTC. Its protein product is CASSLRDRVYNEQFF.

The chain carries TRBV28 and TRBJ1-1, with D hard to call. The V end lost 1 base, the J end lost 1 base, and 4 bases lay between the germline ends. The CDR3 consists of 13 residues. Germline lookup yields CDR1 MDHEN and CDR2 SYDVKM. The CDR3 DNA follows: TGTGCCAGCAGTTTATACGGGAACACTGAAGCTTTCTTT. Its protein is CASSLYGNTEAFF.

This clone was seen only once. The chain uses TRBV13 and TRBJ1-1; 7 bases agree with TRBD1. Germline V CDR1 and CDR2: PRHDT, FYEKMQ (reference sequence). This CDR3 spans 15 amino acids. The J segment lost 7 bases and the V segment lost 5 bases, leaving 13 bases of the junction unmatched. The CDR3 protein is CASSRTGQQVFEAFF. In DNA, the CDR3 is TGTGCCAGCAGCAGAACGGGACAGCAAGTTTTTGAAGCTTTCTTT.

The V gene is TRBV29-1, the J gene TRBJ2-7, with 7 bases lining up with TRBD1. V trimming: 7 bases; J trimming: 5 bases; junction bases outside the gene matches: 17. The germline gives CDR1 SQVTM, CDR2 ANQGSEA. The CDR3 runs 15 residues. The CDR3 DNA is TGCAGCGCCTGGCCTAGGCAGGGGGTTTCCCACGAGCAGTACTTC. Its protein is CSAWPRQGVSHEQYF.

The chain uses TRBV19 and TRBJ1-1; D call uncertain. The germline V gene encodes CDR1 LNHDA and CDR2 SQIVND (reference sequence). This CDR3 spans 12 amino acids. V lost 4 bases and J lost 2, with 5 bases in between. The CDR3 nucleotides read TGTGCCAGTAGTACCTCTAACACTGAAGCTTTCTTT. Translated, it gives CASSTSNTEAFF.